The rows below give T cell receptor beta chains drawn from one sample of a study of cytomegalovirus exposure and HLA in healthy donors. Sequencing used immunoSEQ multiplex PCR; TCRdb keeps in-frame clones, though not all of them. The table includes fewer than 200,000 clones, under 80% detected once. The sample taken for sequencing was PBMCs. These receptors were collected from a human donor in good health. Both conserved end residues are part of each CDR3. Each record gives: J gene, D gene, clone size, V gene, CDR3 protein, CDR3 DNA. The D gene is left open where the match is weak. A clone size is listed for some rows: how often the clone was seen (once, few, many), or a class if it is expanded.

>TRBJ1-1|NA|NA|TRBV13
CASSRENTEAFF
TGTGCCAGCAGCCGGGAGAACACTGAAGCTTTCTTT
>TRBJ1-5|TRBD1|NA|TRBV19
CASSIGTGVNQPQHF
TGTGCCAGTAGTATCGGGACAGGGGTAAATCAGCCCCAGCATTTT
>TRBJ1-1|NA|once|TRBV7-2
CASSVEIVNTEAFF
TGTGCCAGCAGCGTGGAGATAGTGAACACTGAAGCTTTCTTT
>TRBJ2-2|NA|NA|TRBV6-6
CASRTTDRANTGELFF
TGTGCCAGCAGGACAACGGACAGAGCGAACACCGGGGAGCTGTTTTTT
>TRBJ1-1|TRBD1|NA|TRBV28
CASSFPGQGTMNTEAFF
TGTGCCAGCAGTTTCCCGGGACAGGGGACCATGAACACTGAAGCTTTCTTT
>TRBJ1-2|TRBD1|NA|TRBV11-2
CASSSTGDYGYTF
TGTGCCAGCAGCTCGACAGGGGATTATGGCTACACCTTC
>TRBJ2-3|TRBD2|NA|TRBV5-1
CASSGRTSGGVRPDTQYF
TGCGCCAGCAGCGGACGGACTAGCGGGGGTGTTCGCCCAGATACGCAGTATTTT
>TRBJ2-1|NA|NA|TRBV19
CASSILRGNEQFF
TGTGCCAGTAGTATATTAAGGGGGAACGAGCAGTTCTTC
>TRBJ2-5|NA|once|TRBV5-6
CASSGGTVQETQYF
TGTGCCAGCAGCGGAGGGACAGTCCAAGAGACCCAGTACTTC
>TRBJ2-7|NA|once|TRBV19
CASTGGNRDEQYF
TGTGCCAGTACCGGGGGTAATAGGGACGAGCAGTACTTC
>TRBJ2-1|NA|NA|TRBV7-8
CASSYYPGVFNEQFF
TGTGCCAGCAGCTACTACCCGGGGGTTTTCAATGAGCAGTTCTTC
>TRBJ1-1|NA|NA|TRBV11-1
CASSDRRAGEAFF
TGTGCCAGCAGCGACCGGAGAGCTGGTGAAGCTTTCTTT
>TRBJ2-7|NA|NA|TRBV5-1
CASSLGVTAYEQYF
TGCGCCAGCAGCTTGGGGGTTACAGCATACGAGCAGTACTTC
>TRBJ1-1|TRBD1|NA|TRBV7-3
CASSLTQGSIEAFF
TGTGCCAGCAGCTTGACACAGGGGAGTATTGAAGCTTTCTTT
>TRBJ1-4|TRBD1|NA|TRBV7-9
CASSISTGALGEKLFF
TGTGCCAGCAGCATCTCCACAGGGGCCCTGGGGGAAAAACTGTTTTTT
>TRBJ1-2|NA|NA|TRBV5-6
CASSLIVRGTSNYGYTF
TGTGCCAGCAGCTTGATCGTCCGGGGAACCTCTAACTATGGCTACACCTTC
>TRBJ1-6|TRBD1|NA|TRBV7-9
CASSAGTGGPKSSPLHF
TGTGCCAGCAGTGCCGGGACAGGGGGCCCCAAGAGTTCACCCCTCCACTTT
>TRBJ2-5|TRBD2|NA|TRBV4-1
CASSQAAGAGDFQETQYF
TGCGCCAGCAGCCAGGCGGCTGGGGCGGGGGATTTCCAAGAGACCCAGTACTTC
>TRBJ2-3|NA|NA|TRBV5-1
CASSPTRAEDTDTQYF
TGCGCCAGCAGCCCCACCAGAGCGGAGGACACAGATACGCAGTATTTT
>TRBJ1-1|NA|few|TRBV6-1
CASSVGGSGTEAFF
TGTGCCAGCAGTGTTGGGGGGTCGGGCACTGAAGCTTTCTTT
>TRBJ2-7|TRBD1|NA|TRBV9
CASSVGGTAYEQYF
TGTGCCAGCAGCGTAGGGGGGACAGCCTACGAGCAGTACTTC
>TRBJ1-5|NA|NA|TRBV27
CASRRAVPQHF
TGTGCCAGCAGGCGGGCCGTGCCCCAGCATTTT
>TRBJ2-7|NA|NA|TRBV7-9
CASSLASTVYEQYF
TGTGCCAGCAGCTTAGCCTCTACAGTCTACGAGCAGTACTTC
>TRBJ2-1|NA|NA|TRBV10-3
CAISESGGQNYNEQFF
TGTGCCATCAGTGAGTCCGGGGGACAGAACTACAATGAGCAGTTCTTC
>TRBJ2-1|TRBD1|NA|TRBV19
CASSIGNRGTYNEQFF
TGTGCCAGTAGTATAGGTAACAGGGGGACCTACAATGAGCAGTTCTTC
>TRBJ1-1|NA|NA|TRBV6-6
CASTRNQNTEAFF
TGTGCCAGCACGCGGAATCAGAACACTGAAGCTTTCTTT
>TRBJ1-6|TRBD1|NA|TRBV27
CASSLNRGDSPLHF
TGTGCCAGCAGTTTGAACAGGGGAGATTCACCCCTCCACTTT
>TRBJ1-1|TRBD1|NA|TRBV7-6
CASSPGQGATEAFF
TGTGCCAGCAGCCCCGGACAGGGAGCAACTGAAGCTTTCTTT